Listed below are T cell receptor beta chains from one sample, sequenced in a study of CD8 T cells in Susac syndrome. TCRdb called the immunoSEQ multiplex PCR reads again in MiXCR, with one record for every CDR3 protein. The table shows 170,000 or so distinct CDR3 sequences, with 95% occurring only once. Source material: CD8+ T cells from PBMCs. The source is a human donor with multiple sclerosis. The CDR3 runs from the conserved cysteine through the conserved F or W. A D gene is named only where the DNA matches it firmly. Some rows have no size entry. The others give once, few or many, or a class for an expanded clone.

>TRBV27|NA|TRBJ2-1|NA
TGTGCCAGCAGTTTCGTGGGTTTCGGGGGCTCCTACAATGAGCAGTTCTTC
CASSFVGFGGSYNEQFF
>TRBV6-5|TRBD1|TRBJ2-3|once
TGTGCCAGCAGTTACTCCCCGGGACAGACCACAGATACGCAGTATTTT
CASSYSPGQTTDTQYF
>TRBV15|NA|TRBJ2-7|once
TGTGCCACCAGCCTGGGGTTTGGAGTCACCTACGAGCAGTACTTC
CATSLGFGVTYEQYF
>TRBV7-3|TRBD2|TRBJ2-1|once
TGTGCCAGCAGCTCACTCCCCAGGGGTAGCGGGGGGGCTCAAGAGCAGTTCTTC
CASSSLPRGSGGAQEQFF
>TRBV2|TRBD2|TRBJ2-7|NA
TGTGCCAGCAGTGGACTAGCCGTTACCTCCTACGAGCAGTACTTC
CASSGLAVTSYEQYF
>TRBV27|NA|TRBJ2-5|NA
TGTGCCAGCAGTGGTGCGGCTAGCGAGCAAGAGACCCAGTACTTC
CASSGAASEQETQYF
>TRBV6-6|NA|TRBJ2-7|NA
TGTGCCAGCAGTTACCCGGGACGGAGCTCCTACGAGCAGTACTTC
CASSYPGRSSYEQYF
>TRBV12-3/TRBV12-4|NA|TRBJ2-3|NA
TGTGCCAGCAGCGATCCGGTTATGGATACGCAGTATTTT
CASSDPVMDTQYF
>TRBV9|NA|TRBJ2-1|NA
TGTGCCAGCAGCAACCAACAGGGTCGCCCCGCATTCGATGAGCAGTTCTTC
CASSNQQGRPAFDEQFF
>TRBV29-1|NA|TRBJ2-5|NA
TGCAGCGTTAAAACAGGGAGTAGGGGGCAAGAGACCCAGTACTTC
CSVKTGSRGQETQYF
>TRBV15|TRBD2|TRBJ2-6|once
TGTGCCACCAGCAGAGAGCTAGCGGTTAGCTCTGGGGCCAACGTCCTGACTTTC
CATSRELAVSSGANVLTF
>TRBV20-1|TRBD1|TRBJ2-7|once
TGCAGTGCCGGACCCCTCGGGACAGGGGACCTTCTCCCCTACGAGCAGTACTTC
CSAGPLGTGDLLPYEQYF
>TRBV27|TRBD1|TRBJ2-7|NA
TGTGCCATCGGGAGACGGGACAGGGGATTCTACGAGCAGTACTTC
CAIGRRDRGFYEQYF